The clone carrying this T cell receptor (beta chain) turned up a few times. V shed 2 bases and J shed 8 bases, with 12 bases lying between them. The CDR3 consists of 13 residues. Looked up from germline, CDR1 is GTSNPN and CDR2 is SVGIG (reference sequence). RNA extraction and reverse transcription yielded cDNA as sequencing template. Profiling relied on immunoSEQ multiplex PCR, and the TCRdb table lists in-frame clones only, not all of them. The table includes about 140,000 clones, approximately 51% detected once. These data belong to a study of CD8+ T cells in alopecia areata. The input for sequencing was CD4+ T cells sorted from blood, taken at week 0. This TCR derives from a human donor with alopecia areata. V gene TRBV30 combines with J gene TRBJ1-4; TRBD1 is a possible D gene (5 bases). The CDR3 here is CAWSPAGKEKLFF. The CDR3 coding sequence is TGTGCCTGGAGTCCGGCAGGGAAAGAAAAACTGTTTTTT.